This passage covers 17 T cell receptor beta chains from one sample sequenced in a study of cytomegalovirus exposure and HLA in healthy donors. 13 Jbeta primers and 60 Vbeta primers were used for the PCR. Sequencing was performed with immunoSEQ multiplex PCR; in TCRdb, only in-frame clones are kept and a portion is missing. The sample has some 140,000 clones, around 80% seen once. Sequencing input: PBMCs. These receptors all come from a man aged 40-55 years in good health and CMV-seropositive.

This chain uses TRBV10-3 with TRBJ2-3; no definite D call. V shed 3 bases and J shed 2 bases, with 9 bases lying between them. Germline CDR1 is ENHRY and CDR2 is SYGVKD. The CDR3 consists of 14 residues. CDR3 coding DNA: TGTGCCATCAGTGAAAACTTCCTCACAGATACGCAGTATTTT. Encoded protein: CAISENFLTDTQYF.

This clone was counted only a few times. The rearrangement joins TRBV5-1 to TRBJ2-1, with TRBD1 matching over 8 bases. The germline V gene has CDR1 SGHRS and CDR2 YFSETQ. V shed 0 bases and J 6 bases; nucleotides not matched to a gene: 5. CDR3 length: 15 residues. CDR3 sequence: CASSLGQGASNEQFF. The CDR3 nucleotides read TGCGCCAGCAGCTTGGGTCAGGGGGCGAGCAATGAGCAGTTCTTC.

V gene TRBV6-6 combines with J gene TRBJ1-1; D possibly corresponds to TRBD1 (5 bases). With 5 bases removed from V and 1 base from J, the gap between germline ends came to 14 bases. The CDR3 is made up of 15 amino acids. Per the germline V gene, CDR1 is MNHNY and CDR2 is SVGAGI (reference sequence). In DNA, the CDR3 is TGTGCCAGCAGTCCGCGACAGAATGCGAACACTGAAGCTTTCTTT. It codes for CASSPRQNANTEAFF.

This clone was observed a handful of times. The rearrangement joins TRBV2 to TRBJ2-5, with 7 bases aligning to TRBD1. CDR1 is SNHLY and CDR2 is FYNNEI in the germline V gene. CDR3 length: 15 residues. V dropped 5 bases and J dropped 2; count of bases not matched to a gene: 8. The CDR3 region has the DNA TGTGCCAGCAGTCGCAGGGGACAGACACAAGAGACCCAGTACTTC. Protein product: CASSRRGQTQETQYF.

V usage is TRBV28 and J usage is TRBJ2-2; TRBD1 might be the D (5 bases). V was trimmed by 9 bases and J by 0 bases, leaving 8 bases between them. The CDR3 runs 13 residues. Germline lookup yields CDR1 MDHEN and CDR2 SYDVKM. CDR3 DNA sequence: TGTGCCAGTGACAGCGCGAACACCGGGGAGCTGTTTTTT. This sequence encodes CASDSANTGELFF.

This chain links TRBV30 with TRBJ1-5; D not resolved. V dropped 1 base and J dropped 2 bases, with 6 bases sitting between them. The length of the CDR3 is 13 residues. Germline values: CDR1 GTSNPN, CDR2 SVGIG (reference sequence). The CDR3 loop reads CAWSARGNQPQHF. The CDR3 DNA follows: TGTGCCTGGAGTGCTAGAGGCAATCAGCCCCAGCATTTT.

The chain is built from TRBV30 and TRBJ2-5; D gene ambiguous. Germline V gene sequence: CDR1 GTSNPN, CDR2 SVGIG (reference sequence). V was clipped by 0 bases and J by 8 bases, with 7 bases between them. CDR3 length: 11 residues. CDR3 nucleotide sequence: TGTGCCTGGAGTGTACGAGTTACCCAGTACTTC. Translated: CAWSVRVTQYF.

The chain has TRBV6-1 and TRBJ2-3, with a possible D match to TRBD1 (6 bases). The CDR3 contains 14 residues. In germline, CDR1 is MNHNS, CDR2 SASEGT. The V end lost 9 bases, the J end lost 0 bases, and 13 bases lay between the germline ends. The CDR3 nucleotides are TGTGCCAGTCTCGGGACAAAGAGCACAGATACGCAGTATTTT. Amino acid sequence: CASLGTKSTDTQYF.

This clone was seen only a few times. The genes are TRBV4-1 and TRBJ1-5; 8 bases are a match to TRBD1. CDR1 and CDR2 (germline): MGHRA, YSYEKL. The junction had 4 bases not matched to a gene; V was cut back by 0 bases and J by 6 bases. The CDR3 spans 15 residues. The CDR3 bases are TGCGCCAGCAGCCAAGATCGACAGGGGATTCAGCCCCAGCATTTT. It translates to CASSQDRQGIQPQHF.

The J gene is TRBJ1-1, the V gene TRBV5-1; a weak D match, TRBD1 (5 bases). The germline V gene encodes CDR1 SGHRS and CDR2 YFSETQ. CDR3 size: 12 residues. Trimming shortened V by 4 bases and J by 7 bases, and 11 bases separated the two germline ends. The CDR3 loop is CASSPRGGEAFF. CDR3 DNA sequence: TGCGCCAGCAGCCCCCGGGGGGGTGAAGCTTTCTTT.

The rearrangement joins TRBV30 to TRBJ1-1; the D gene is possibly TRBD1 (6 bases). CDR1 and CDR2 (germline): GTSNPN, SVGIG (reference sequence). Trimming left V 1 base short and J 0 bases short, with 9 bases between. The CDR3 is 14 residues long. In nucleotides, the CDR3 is TGTGCCTGGAGTGACAGGGTGTTGAACACTGAAGCTTTCTTT. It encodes CAWSDRVLNTEAFF.

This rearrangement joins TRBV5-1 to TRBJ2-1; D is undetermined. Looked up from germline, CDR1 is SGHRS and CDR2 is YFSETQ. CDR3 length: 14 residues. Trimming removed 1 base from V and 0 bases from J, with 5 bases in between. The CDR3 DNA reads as TGCGCCAGCAGCTTGTTGAGCTCCTACAATGAGCAGTTCTTC. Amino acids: CASSLLSSYNEQFF.

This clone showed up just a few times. CDR3 sequence reads: CASSVELYSGNTIYF. The CDR3 bases are TGTGCCAGCAGCGTAGAACTGTACTCTGGAAACACCATATATTTT. V is TRBV9 and J is TRBJ1-3; D remains unclear. The CDR3 covers 15 residues. The germline V and J ends were trimmed by 0 bases and 0 bases, with 7 bases remaining between them. Looked up from germline, CDR1 is SGDLS and CDR2 is YYNGEE. Supplemented by reference TRBV9 and TRBJ1-3, the full variable domain reads DSGVTQTPKHLITATGQRVTLRCSPRSGDLSVYWYQQSLDQGLQFLIQYYNGEERAKGNILERFSAQQFPDLHSELNLSSLELGDSALYFCASSVELYSGNTIYFGEGSWLTVV.

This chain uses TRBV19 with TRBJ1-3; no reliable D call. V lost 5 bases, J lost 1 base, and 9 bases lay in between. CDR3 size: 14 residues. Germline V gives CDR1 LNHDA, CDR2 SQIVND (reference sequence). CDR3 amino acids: CASSPQASGNTIYF. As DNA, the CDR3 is TGTGCCAGTAGTCCCCAGGCATCTGGAAACACCATATATTTT.

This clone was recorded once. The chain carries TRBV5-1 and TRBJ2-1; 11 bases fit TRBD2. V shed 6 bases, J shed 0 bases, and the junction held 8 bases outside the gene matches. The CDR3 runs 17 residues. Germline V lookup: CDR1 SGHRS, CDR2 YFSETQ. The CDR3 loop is CASTWTSGSSSYNEQFF. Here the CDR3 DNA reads TGCGCCAGCACTTGGACTAGCGGGTCCAGCTCCTACAATGAGCAGTTCTTC.

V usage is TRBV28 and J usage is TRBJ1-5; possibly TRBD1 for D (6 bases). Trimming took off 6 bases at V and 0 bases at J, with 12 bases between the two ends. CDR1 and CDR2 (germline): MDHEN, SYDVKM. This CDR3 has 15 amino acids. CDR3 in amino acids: CASRVTGYSNQPQHF. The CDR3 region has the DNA TGTGCCAGCAGGGTGACAGGCTATAGCAATCAGCCCCAGCATTTT.

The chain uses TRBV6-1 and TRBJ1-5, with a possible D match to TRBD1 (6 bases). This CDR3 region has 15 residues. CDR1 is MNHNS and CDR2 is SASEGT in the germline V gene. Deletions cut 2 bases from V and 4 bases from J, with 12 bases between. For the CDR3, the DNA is TGTGCCAGCAGTGAACTGGACAGCTTAAATCAGCCCCAGCATTTT. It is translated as CASSELDSLNQPQHF.